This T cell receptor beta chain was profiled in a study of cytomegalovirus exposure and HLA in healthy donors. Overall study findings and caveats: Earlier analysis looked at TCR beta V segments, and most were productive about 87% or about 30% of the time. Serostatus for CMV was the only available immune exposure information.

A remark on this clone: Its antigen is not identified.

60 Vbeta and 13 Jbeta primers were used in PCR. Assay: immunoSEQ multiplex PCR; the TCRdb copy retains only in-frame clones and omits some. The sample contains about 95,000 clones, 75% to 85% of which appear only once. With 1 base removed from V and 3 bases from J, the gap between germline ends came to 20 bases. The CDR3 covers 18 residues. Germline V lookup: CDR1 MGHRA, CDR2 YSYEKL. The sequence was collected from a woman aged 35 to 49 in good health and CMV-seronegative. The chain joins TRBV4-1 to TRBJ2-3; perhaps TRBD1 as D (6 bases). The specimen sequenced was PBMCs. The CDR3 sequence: CASSQVLLGAGGTDTQYF. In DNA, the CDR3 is TGCGCCAGCAGCCAAGTCCTTCTGGGGGCAGGAGGAACAGATACGCAGTATTTT.